This T cell receptor (beta chain) stems from a study of T cells in Graves' hyperthyroidism and ophthalmopathy. Findings of the study overall: Blood held most thyroid clonotypes expanded above 0.001 frequency.

Germline lookup yields CDR1 MNHEY and CDR2 SMNVEV (reference sequence). The V end lost 0 bases, the J end lost 3 bases, and 9 bases lay between the germline ends. The CDR3 sequence is 16 residues long. This clonotype was seen more than once but under ten times. The antigen is not known. RNA transcripts gave rise to amplified TCR beta CDR3 regions. Primed by the HTBI set, a first-round RT-PCR was run on the TCR CDR3. TCRdb redid the calling of the multiplex PCR reads with MiXCR, one entry per CDR3 protein. The data show fewer than 600,000 distinct CDR3 sequences, roughly 14% seen once. Stable hyperthyroidism: no ophthalmopathy progression over 18 months of follow-up. Each diagnosis was grounded in clinical symptoms, serum thyroxine and TRAb, thyroid ultrasound, and orbital computed tomography. From around 11 ml of fresh peripheral blood, PBMCs were isolated.

The specimen was blood. The sequence derives from a woman under 30 with Graves' hyperthyroidism. The V and J genes are TRBV27 and TRBJ1-6; the D is unclear. CDR3: CASSLSAGLYNSPLHF. The DNA of the CDR3 is TGTGCCAGCAGTTTATCGGCGGGTCTCTATAATTCACCCCTCCACTTT.